One T cell receptor beta chain is described in this entry. In the source study's methods: Amplified reference gene primers provided the basis for estimating nucleated cell counts. TCRdb keeps only in-frame clones here, not all; method: immunoSEQ multiplex PCR. From that table come the V and J calls and clone size; the DNA was used to work out D and trimming. This sample carries approximately 400,000 clones, approximately 91% of them seen once, and the ten largest clones take about 0.86%. The CDR3 is made up of 16 amino acids. The germline gives CDR1 SGHDN, CDR2 FVKESK. The V and J ends lost 1 base and 3 bases, in that order; junction bases with no gene match: 3. This specimen comes from a study of blood T cell repertoires in COVID-19. Participants came from some 26 US areas, aged roughly 18 to 95 years. Exposed participants encountered a COVID-19 case during the 2 weeks preceding study entry.

The chain carries TRBV14 and TRBJ1-5, with TRBD1 identical over 10 bases. The sample taken for sequencing was PBMCs or T cells enriched from blood (not recorded which). This TCR came from a woman in her thirties or forties who had been exposed to COVID-19. The CDR3 sequence: CASSQADRGFNQPQHF. The CDR3 DNA follows: TGTGCCAGCAGCCAAGCGGACAGGGGGTTCAATCAGCCCCAGCATTTT. Supplemented by reference TRBV14 and TRBJ1-5, the full variable domain reads EAGVTQFPSHSVIEKGQTVTLRCDPISGHDNLYWYRRVMGKEIKFLLHFVKESKQDESGMPNNRFLAERTGGTYSTLKVQPAELEDSGVYFCASSQADRGFNQPQHFGDGTRLSIL.